This T cell receptor (beta chain) was sequenced for a study of Tregs in tolerant kidney transplant recipients. Clones were sequenced by immunoSEQ multiplex PCR, and TCRdb holds only the in-frame ones, with some missing. The table includes tens of thousands of clones, around 83% detected once. Germline CDR1 and CDR2: SEHNR and FQNEAQ (reference sequence). Trimming removed 10 bases from V and 3 bases from J; junction bases left unmatched: 14. This CDR3 spans 15 amino acids. The sequenced sample consisted of CD4+ T cells from blood. The sequence was obtained from a human donor in good health. The chain combines TRBV7-9 with TRBJ2-7, with TRBD1 identical over 8 bases. CDR3 residues: CAILFSRGRNYEQYF. In nucleotides, the CDR3 is TGTGCCATCCTATTTTCCAGGGGGCGAAACTACGAGCAGTACTTC.